A selection of T cell receptor beta chains follows, all from one sample in a study of blood T cell repertoires in COVID-19. The protocol was immunoSEQ multiplex PCR, while the TCRdb copy is restricted to in-frame clones and leaves out a portion. The profile shows about 170,000 clones, about 80% of them singletons. The sequenced sample was peripheral blood. Receptors were obtained from a man in his 70s with active or convalescent COVID-19. The CDR3 runs from the conserved cysteine through the conserved F or W. D genes are given only for firm matches. The size field is filled for only some rows; it gives once, few, many or a size class.

v_call: TRBV24-1
d_call: .
clone_size: .
j_call: TRBJ2-2
cdr3_aa: CATSDLQGPGELFF
cdr3_nt: TGTGCCACCAGTGATTTGCAGGGCCCCGGGGAGCTGTTTTTT

v_call: TRBV6-5
d_call: TRBD1
clone_size: .
j_call: TRBJ1-5
cdr3_aa: CASSYPGTGLNQPQHF
cdr3_nt: TGTGCCAGCAGTTACCCCGGGACAGGGCTCAATCAGCCCCAGCATTTT

v_call: TRBV2
d_call: .
clone_size: .
j_call: TRBJ2-3
cdr3_aa: CASSERELDTQYF
cdr3_nt: TGTGCCAGCAGTGAACGGGAGTTAGATACGCAGTATTTT

v_call: TRBV7-9
d_call: .
clone_size: .
j_call: TRBJ2-7
cdr3_aa: CASSLEGGPGEQYF
cdr3_nt: TGTGCCAGCAGCTTAGAGGGAGGACCGGGGGAGCAGTACTTC

v_call: TRBV5-1
d_call: .
clone_size: .
j_call: TRBJ2-2
cdr3_aa: CASSWDTNTGELFF
cdr3_nt: TGCGCCAGCAGCTGGGACACGAACACCGGGGAGCTGTTTTTT

v_call: TRBV10-2
d_call: .
clone_size: once
j_call: TRBJ1-1
cdr3_aa: CASSATEGLGEAFF
cdr3_nt: TGCGCCAGCAGCGCCACGGAGGGGCTAGGTGAAGCTTTCTTT

v_call: TRBV15
d_call: .
clone_size: .
j_call: TRBJ2-4
cdr3_aa: CATSPAGRGNIQYF
cdr3_nt: TGTGCCACCAGCCCCGCGGGCCGAGGGAACATTCAGTACTTC

v_call: TRBV5-8
d_call: .
clone_size: once
j_call: TRBJ2-5
cdr3_aa: CASFRQQETQYF
cdr3_nt: TGTGCCAGCTTCCGACAGCAAGAGACCCAGTACTTC

v_call: TRBV25-1
d_call: .
clone_size: .
j_call: TRBJ1-1
cdr3_aa: CASSQDTEAFF
cdr3_nt: TGTGCCAGCAGTCAGGACACTGAAGCTTTCTTT

v_call: TRBV5-4
d_call: TRBD2
clone_size: .
j_call: TRBJ2-1
cdr3_aa: CASSVSGRLSYNEQFF
cdr3_nt: TGTGCCAGCAGCGTTAGCGGGAGGCTCTCCTACAATGAGCAGTTCTTC